Detailed here is one T cell receptor (beta chain). What it binds is not known. Since a far larger clone is one base different, this is likely a read error. The entry originates in a study of read filtering for tumor transcriptome and immune sequencing. The library was built from roughly 400 ng RNA with molecular barcoded adaptors for alpha/delta and beta/gamma chains. Via MiXCR, TCRdb re-called the reads, giving one row per CDR3 protein. Of approximately 6,100 distinct CDR3 sequences in the sample, around 24% were seen once. Whole-study results and caveats: Around 80% of IR-seq clonotypes had a single read, yet these held approximately 4% of reads. Dropping single-read clonotypes raised IR-seq and RNA-seq shared-clonotype correlation.

This CDR3 spans 15 amino acids. J was trimmed by 6 bases and V by 3 bases; bases with no gene match: 7. This clonotype was sampled from a donor aged 40 or over with multiple myeloma. The sample was a population of CD138-negative cells sorted from bone marrow. The chain links TRBV12-3 or TRBV12-4 to TRBJ2-1, with TRBD1 identical over 8 bases. The CDR3 protein is CASSLNQGAGNEQFF. CDR3 DNA sequence: TGTGCCAGCAGTTTGAATCAGGGGGCAGGCAATGAGCAGTTCTTC.